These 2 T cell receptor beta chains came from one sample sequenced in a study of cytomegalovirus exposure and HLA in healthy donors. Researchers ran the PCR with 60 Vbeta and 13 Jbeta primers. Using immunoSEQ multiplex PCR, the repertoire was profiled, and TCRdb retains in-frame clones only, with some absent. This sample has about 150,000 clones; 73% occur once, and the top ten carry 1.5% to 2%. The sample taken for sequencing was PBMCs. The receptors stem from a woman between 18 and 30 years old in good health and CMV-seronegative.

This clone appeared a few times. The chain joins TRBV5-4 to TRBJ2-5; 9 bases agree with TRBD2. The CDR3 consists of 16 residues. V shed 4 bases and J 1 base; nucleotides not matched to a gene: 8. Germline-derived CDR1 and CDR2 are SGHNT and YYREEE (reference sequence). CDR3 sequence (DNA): TGTGCCAGCAGCCGGAGGGTAGCGGGGGCCCAAGAGACCCAGTACTTC. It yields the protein CASSRRVAGAQETQYF. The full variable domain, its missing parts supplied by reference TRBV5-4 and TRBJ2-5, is ETGVTQSPTHLIKTRGQQVTLRCSSQSGHNTVSWYQQALGQGPQFIFQYYREEENGRGNFPPRFSGLQFPNYSSELNVNALELDDSALYLCASSRRVAGAQETQYFGPGTRLLVL.

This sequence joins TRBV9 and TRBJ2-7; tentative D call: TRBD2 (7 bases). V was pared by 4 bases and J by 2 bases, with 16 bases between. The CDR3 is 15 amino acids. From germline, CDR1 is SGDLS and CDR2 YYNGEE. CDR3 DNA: TGTGCCAGCAGCAAGAGGGGGGGGCCCACCTACGAGCAGTACTTC. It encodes CASSKRGGPTYEQYF.